These 16 T cell receptor beta chains were all obtained from the same sample, sequenced in a study of blood T cell repertoires in COVID-19. Profiling relied on immunoSEQ multiplex PCR, and the TCRdb table lists in-frame clones only, not all of them. Of about 69,000 clones listed, 60% to 80% are singletons. The specimen was peripheral blood. The receptor set was obtained from a human donor in a cohort sampled during active COVID-19.

The J gene is TRBJ1-5, the V gene TRBV2, with unresolved D. CDR1 is SNHLY, CDR2 FYNNEI, per germline. CDR3 length equals 15 residues. V lost 0 bases and J lost 7, with 13 bases in between. CDR3 nucleotide sequence: TGTGCCAGCAGTGAAGCGCGAAGTCCGAGCCAGCCCCAGCATTTT. Translation gives CASSEARSPSQPQHF.

The gene calls are TRBV7-2 and TRBJ2-5; TRBD2 agrees at 10 bases. Germline trimming cut 1 base from V and 6 bases from J; bases unmatched to any gene: 8. The CDR3 runs 16 residues. Looked up from germline, CDR1 is SGHTA and CDR2 is FQGNSA. Written as DNA, the CDR3 is TGTGCCAGCAGCTTAGAGAGCGGGGGGGCCGTTAAGACCCAGTACTTC. Its translation: CASSLESGGAVKTQYF.

This clone was counted a single time. The rearrangement joins TRBV2 to TRBJ1-1; D is possibly TRBD1 (6 bases). Trimming stripped 3 bases from V and 4 bases from J, with 12 bases between. Per the germline V gene, CDR1 is SNHLY and CDR2 is FYNNEI. This CDR3 region has 14 residues. CDR3 sequence reads: CASSETRGGTEAFF. For the CDR3, the DNA is TGTGCCAGCAGTGAGACCAGGGGCGGCACTGAAGCTTTCTTT.

In DNA form, the CDR3 reads TGCGCCAGCAGCCCGAGCGACAGGCCGAACACTGAAGCTTTCTTT. It yields the protein CASSPSDRPNTEAFF. The J gene is TRBJ1-1, the V gene TRBV5-1; D possibly corresponds to TRBD1 (6 bases). Trimming shortened V by 4 bases and J by 1 base, and 14 bases separated the two germline ends. Germline values: CDR1 SGHRS, CDR2 YFSETQ. The CDR3 runs to 15 residues.

The rearrangement links TRBV28 to TRBJ1-6; 8 nucleotides agree with TRBD1. The CDR3 length is 15 residues. V shed 0 bases and J 14 bases; nucleotides not matched to a gene: 9. The germline V gene has CDR1 MDHEN and CDR2 SYDVKM. The CDR3 is CASSLWDRARFALHF. The CDR3 DNA reads TGTGCCAGCAGTTTATGGGACAGGGCTCGGTTTGCCCTCCACTTT.

The chain recombines TRBV5-4 with TRBJ2-7; TRBD1 matches 7 bases. CDR3 size: 12 residues. Trimming cost V 9 bases and J 3 bases; bases outside gene matches: 6. CDR1 and CDR2 from the germline V gene are SGHNT and YYREEE (reference sequence). The DNA for the CDR3 is TGTGCCACGACAGGGACGGACTACGAGCAGTACTTC. As protein: CATTGTDYEQYF. The variable domain in full, with the rest retrieved from reference TRBV5-4 and TRBJ2-7, is ETGVTQSPTHLIKTRGQQVTLRCSSQSGHNTVSWYQQALGQGPQFIFQYYREEENGRGNFPPRFSGLQFPNYSSELNVNALELDDSALYLCATTGTDYEQYFGPGTRLTVT.

The chain carries TRBV12-5 and TRBJ2-2; D ambiguous. V gave up 1 base and J gave up 7 bases, with 7 bases separating them. This CDR3 has 13 residues. Per the germline V gene, CDR1 is LGHNT and CDR2 is FRNRAP. The CDR3 bases are TGTGCTAGTGGTTTGGGATTCGGCGGGGAGCTGTTTTTT. This gives the protein CASGLGFGGELFF.

The V call is TRBV6-1, the J call TRBJ1-2; D is possibly TRBD1 (6 bases). V was pared by 1 base and J by 4 bases, with 10 bases between. From germline, CDR1 is MNHNS and CDR2 SASEGT. The CDR3 runs to 14 residues. The CDR3 loop is CASSEGGRGYGYTF. DNA of the CDR3: TGTGCCAGCAGTGAAGGCGGCAGGGGCTATGGCTACACCTTC.

The V and J genes are TRBV7-9 and TRBJ1-5; D is possibly TRBD1 (5 bases). Trimming pared 0 bases from V and 7 bases from J, leaving 10 bases between. From germline, CDR1 is SEHNR and CDR2 FQNEAQ (reference sequence). The CDR3 has 14 amino acids. The CDR3 here is CASSLAREGQPQHF. CDR3 nucleotides: TGTGCCAGCAGCTTAGCCAGGGAGGGGCAGCCCCAGCATTTT.

The chain combines TRBV6-5 with TRBJ2-1, with TRBD2 matching over 10 bases. This CDR3 region has 15 residues. V shed 5 bases, J shed 5 bases, and the junction held 6 bases outside the gene matches. Looked up from germline, CDR1 is MNHEY and CDR2 is SVGAGI. The CDR3 reads CASSTGTSVNNEQFF. DNA for the CDR3: TGTGCCAGCAGTACCGGGACTAGCGTTAACAATGAGCAGTTCTTC.

The genes are TRBV24-1 and TRBJ2-1; D perhaps matches TRBD1 (7 bases). Germline V gene lookup returns CDR1 KGHDR and CDR2 SFDVKD. The CDR3 sequence is 15 residues long. V lost 3 bases, J lost 3 bases, and 11 bases lay in between. The CDR3 bases are TGTGCCACCAGTGATGGACAGGACTACTACAATGAGCAGTTCTTC. Translating gives CATSDGQDYYNEQFF.

DNA of the CDR3: TGTGCCAGCAGCTTGGACCAGGGACTGGGCGGCTACACCTTC. This gives the protein CASSLDQGLGGYTF. The chain has TRBV5-4 and TRBJ1-2, with a weak D call TRBD1 (5 bases). Germline CDR1 is SGHNT and CDR2 is YYREEE (reference sequence). The V end lost 0 bases, the J end lost 8 bases, and 14 bases lay between the germline ends. The CDR3 is 14 amino acids.

The rearrangement uses TRBV2 and TRBJ2-7; perhaps TRBD2 as D (5 bases). Germline lookup yields CDR1 SNHLY and CDR2 FYNNEI. V lost 6 bases, J lost 7 bases, and 16 bases lay in between. The CDR3 has 13 residues. This CDR3 reads CASSPGGLGEQYF. The CDR3 nucleotides are TGTGCCAGCAGCCCCGGAGGCCTCGGAGAGCAGTACTTC.

The rearrangement uses TRBV5-1 and TRBJ1-1, with 7 bases lining up with TRBD1. This CDR3 contains 13 residues. Germline assignment: CDR1 SGHRS and CDR2 YFSETQ. V trimming: 5 bases; J trimming: 0 bases; junction bases outside the gene matches: 1. The CDR3 nucleotides read TGCGCCAGCAGAACAGGGGTGAACACTGAAGCTTTCTTT. It yields the protein CASRTGVNTEAFF.

In regard to this clone: Possible read error: a much larger clone is one base away. The V gene is TRBV6-4, the J gene TRBJ1-1, with D unclear. V gave up 4 bases and J gave up 0 bases, with 12 bases separating them. The CDR3 is made up of 15 amino acids. Germline assignment: CDR1 MRHNA and CDR2 SNTAGT. The CDR3 bases are TGTGCCAGCAGTGCCCTGGCGGGTATGAACACTGAAGCTTTCTTT. Its translation: CASSALAGMNTEAFF.

The chain combines TRBV2 with TRBJ2-1, with 8 bases aligning to TRBD2. V gave up 2 bases and J gave up 5 bases; unmatched junction bases: 5. This CDR3 contains 15 residues. The germline V gene encodes CDR1 SNHLY and CDR2 FYNNEI. CDR3 DNA sequence: TGTGCCAGCAGTGAAAGCGGCGGGAGGAACAATGAGCAGTTCTTC. Protein: CASSESGGRNNEQFF.